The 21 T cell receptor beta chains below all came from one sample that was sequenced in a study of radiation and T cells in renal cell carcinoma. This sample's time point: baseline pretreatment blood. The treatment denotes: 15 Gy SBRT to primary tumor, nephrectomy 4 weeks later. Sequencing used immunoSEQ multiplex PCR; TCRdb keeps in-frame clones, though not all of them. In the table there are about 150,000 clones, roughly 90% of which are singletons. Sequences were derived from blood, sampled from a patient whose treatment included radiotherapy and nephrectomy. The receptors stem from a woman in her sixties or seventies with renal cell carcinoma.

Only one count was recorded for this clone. The CDR3 here is CASSLAVSYEQYF. CDR3 DNA: TGTGCCAGCAGCTTAGCCGTCTCCTACGAGCAGTACTTC. The V and J genes are TRBV13 and TRBJ2-7, with D hard to call. Germline V gives CDR1 PRHDT, CDR2 FYEKMQ (reference sequence). Between the trimmed V and J ends, which lost 1 base and 0 bases, there was a span of 4 bases. CDR3 length: 13 residues.

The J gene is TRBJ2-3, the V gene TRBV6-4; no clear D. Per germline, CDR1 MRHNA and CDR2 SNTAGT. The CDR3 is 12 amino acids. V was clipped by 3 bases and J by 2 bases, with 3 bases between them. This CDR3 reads CASSDYTDTQYF. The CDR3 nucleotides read TGTGCCAGCAGTGATTACACAGATACGCAGTATTTT.

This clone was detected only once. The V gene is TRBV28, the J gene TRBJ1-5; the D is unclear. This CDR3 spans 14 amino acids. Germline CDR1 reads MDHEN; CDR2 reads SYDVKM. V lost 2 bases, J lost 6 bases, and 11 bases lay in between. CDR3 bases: TGTGCCAGCAGTTTAGCAGGAGGGAGTCAGCCCCAGCATTTT. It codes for CASSLAGGSQPQHF. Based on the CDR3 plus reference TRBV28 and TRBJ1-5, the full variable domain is DVKVTQSSRYLVKRTGEKVFLECVQDMDHENMFWYRQDPGLGLRLIYFSYDVKMKEKGDIPEGYSVSREKKERFSLILESASTNQTSMYLCASSLAGGSQPQHFGDGTRLSIL.

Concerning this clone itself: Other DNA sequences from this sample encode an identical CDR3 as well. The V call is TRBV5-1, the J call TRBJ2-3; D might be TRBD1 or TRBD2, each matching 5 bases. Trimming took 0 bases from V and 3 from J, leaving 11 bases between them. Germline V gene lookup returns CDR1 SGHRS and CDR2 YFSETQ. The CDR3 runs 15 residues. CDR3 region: CASSLAGAGTDTQYF. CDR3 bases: TGCGCCAGCAGCTTGGCCGGGGCGGGTACAGATACGCAGTATTTT.

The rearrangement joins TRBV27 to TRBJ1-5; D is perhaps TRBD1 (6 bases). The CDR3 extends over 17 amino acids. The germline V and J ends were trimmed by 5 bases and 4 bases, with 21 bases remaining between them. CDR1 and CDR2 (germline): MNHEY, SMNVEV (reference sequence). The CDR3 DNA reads TGTGCCAGCAGTCCGACAGGATCACTTATGTGGAATCAGCCCCAGCATTTT. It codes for CASSPTGSLMWNQPQHF.

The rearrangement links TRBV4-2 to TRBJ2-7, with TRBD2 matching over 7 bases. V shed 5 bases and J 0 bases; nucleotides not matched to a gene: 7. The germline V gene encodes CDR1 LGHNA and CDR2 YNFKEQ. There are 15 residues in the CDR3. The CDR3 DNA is TGTGCCAGCAGCTCCAGCGGGGATAGCTCCTACGAGCAGTACTTC. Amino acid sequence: CASSSSGDSSYEQYF.

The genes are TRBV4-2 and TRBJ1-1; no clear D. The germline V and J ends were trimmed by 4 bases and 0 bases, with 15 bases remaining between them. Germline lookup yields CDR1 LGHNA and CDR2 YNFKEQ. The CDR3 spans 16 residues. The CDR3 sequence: CASSLSPSKMNTEAFF. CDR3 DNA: TGTGCCAGCAGCCTAAGTCCTTCCAAAATGAACACTGAAGCTTTCTTT.

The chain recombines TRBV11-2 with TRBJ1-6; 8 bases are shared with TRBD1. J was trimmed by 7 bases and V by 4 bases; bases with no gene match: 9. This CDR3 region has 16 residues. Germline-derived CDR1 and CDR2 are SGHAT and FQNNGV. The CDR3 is CASSSLSGGRNSPLHF. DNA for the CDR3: TGTGCCAGCAGCTCCCTCTCAGGGGGCCGAAATTCACCCCTCCACTTT.

The CDR3: CASSVATASYEQYF. The CDR3, as DNA: TGTGCCAGCAGTGTCGCGACAGCGTCCTACGAGCAGTACTTC. The chain uses TRBV6-1 and TRBJ2-7; weak D call: TRBD1 (5 bases). V gave up 4 bases and J gave up 1 base, with 11 bases separating them. This CDR3 comprises 14 residues. Germline CDR1 is MNHNS and CDR2 is SASEGT.

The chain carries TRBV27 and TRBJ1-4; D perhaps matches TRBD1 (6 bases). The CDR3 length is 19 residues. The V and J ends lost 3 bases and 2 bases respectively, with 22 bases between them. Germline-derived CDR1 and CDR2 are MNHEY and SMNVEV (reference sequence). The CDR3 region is CASSFWRGTPGKTNEKLFF. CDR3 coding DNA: TGTGCCAGCAGTTTCTGGAGGGGGACTCCCGGGAAGACTAATGAAAAACTGTTTTTT.

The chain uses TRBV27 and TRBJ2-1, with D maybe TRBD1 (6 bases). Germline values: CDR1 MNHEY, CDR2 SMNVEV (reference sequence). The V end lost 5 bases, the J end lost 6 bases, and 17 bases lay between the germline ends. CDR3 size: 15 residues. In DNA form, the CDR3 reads TGTGCCAGCAGTCCGACAGGCGGTTTAGCCAATGAGCAGTTCTTC. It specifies CASSPTGGLANEQFF.

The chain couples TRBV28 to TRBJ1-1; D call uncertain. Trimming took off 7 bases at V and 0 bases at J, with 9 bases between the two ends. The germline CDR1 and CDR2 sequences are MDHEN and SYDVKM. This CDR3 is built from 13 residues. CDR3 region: CASTPHMNTEAFF. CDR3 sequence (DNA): TGTGCCAGCACCCCCCATATGAACACTGAAGCTTTCTTT.

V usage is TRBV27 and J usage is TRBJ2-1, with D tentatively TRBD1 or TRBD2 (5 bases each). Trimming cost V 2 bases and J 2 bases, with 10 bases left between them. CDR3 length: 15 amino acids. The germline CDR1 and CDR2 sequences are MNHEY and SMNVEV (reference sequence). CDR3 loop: CASSLEGLAYNEQFF. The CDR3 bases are TGTGCCAGCAGTTTAGAGGGGCTCGCCTACAATGAGCAGTTCTTC.

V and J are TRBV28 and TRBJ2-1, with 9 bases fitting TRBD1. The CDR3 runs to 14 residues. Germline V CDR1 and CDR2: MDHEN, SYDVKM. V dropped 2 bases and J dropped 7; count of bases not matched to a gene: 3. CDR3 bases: TGTGCCAGCAGTTTAAACGGACAGGGGAATGAGCAGTTCTTC. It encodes CASSLNGQGNEQFF.

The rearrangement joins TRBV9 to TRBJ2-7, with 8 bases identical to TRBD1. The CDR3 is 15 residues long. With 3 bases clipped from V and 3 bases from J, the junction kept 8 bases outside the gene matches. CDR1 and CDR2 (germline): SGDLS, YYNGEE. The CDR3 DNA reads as TGTGCCAGCAGCGGCGACAGGGGAGAGGGCTACGAGCAGTACTTC. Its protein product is CASSGDRGEGYEQYF.

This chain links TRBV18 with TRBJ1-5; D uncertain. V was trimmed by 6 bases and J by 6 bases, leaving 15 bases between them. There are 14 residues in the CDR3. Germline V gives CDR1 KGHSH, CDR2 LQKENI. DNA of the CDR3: TGTGCCAGCTCTACTGGCCAGAAGAGTCAGCCCCAGCATTTT. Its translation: CASSTGQKSQPQHF. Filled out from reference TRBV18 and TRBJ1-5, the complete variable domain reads NAGVMQNPRHLVRRRGQEARLRCSPMKGHSHVYWYRQLPEEGLKFMVYLQKENIIDESGMPKERFSAEFPKEGPSILRIQQVVRGDSAAYFCASSTGQKSQPQHFGDGTRLSIL.

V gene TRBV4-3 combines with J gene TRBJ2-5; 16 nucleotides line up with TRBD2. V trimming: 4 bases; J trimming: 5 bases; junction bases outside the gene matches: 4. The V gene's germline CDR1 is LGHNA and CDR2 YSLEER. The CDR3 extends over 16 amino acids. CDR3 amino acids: CASSRTGLAGGETQYF. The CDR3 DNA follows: TGCGCCAGCAGCCGGACGGGACTAGCGGGGGGGGAGACCCAGTACTTC.

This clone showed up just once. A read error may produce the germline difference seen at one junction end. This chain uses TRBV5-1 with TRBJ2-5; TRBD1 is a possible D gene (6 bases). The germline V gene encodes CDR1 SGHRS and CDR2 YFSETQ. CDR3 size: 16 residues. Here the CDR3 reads CASSLVGGRPQDTQYF. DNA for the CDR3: TGCGCCAGCAGCTTGGTTGGGGGCAGGCCCCAAGACACCCAGTACTTC.

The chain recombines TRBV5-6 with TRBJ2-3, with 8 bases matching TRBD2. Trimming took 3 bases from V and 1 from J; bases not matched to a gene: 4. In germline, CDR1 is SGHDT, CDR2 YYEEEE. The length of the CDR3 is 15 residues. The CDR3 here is CASSCGGRGTDTQYF. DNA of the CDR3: TGTGCCAGCAGCTGCGGGGGGAGGGGCACAGATACGCAGTATTTT.

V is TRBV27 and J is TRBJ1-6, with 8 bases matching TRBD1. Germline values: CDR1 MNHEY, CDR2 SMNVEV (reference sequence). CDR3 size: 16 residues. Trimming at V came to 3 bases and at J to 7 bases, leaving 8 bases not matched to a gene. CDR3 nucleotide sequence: TGTGCCAGCAGTTTCCGTCGGGACAGGAAGAATTCACCCCTCCACTTT. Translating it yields CASSFRRDRKNSPLHF.

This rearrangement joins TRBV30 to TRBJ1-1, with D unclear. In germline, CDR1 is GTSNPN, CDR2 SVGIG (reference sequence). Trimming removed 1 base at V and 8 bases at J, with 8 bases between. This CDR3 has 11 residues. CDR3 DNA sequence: TGTGCCTGGAGTGGACTCAAAGAAGCTTTCTTT. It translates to CAWSGLKEAFF.